This section outlines one T cell receptor (beta chain) sequence together with its context. This entry comes from a study of blood T cell repertoires in COVID-19. Background on the study: COVID-19 samples, acute and convalescent, were from the United States, Italy and Spain. In each case, the material was cDNA or gDNA derived from T cells, B-cell-depleted T cells, or PBMCs.

Original data processing: The assay estimated nucleated cells by amplifying reference gene primers. Sequencing used immunoSEQ multiplex PCR; TCRdb keeps in-frame clones, though not all of them. D and trimming come from the DNA, and the V and J calls and clone size come from that table. The data show about 240,000 clones, with roughly 90% seen just once and approximately 7.6% held by the top ten. Germline V gene lookup returns CDR1 LNHDA and CDR2 SQIVND (reference sequence). Trimming removed 5 bases at V and 4 bases at J, with 11 bases between. The CDR3 is 13 amino acids. The sequence derives from a man aged 55 to 69 who had recovered from COVID-19. Sequenced: peripheral blood. The gene calls are TRBV19 and TRBJ1-2; a weak D match, TRBD1 (5 bases). The CDR3 DNA sequence: TGTGCCAGTAGTTGGGGACTGCGCTATGGCTACACCTTC. Translating gives CASSWGLRYGYTF.